This T cell receptor beta chain emerged from a study of human T cells and chemical hapten exposure. Trimming took 2 bases from V and 4 from J, leaving 11 bases between them. Per the germline V gene, CDR1 is SGHRS and CDR2 is YFSETQ. The CDR3 is made up of 14 amino acids. Time point noted: patch test 1, 2 weeks after DPC sensitization. The treatment here: therapeutic diphenylcyclopropenone sensitization with weekly scalp DPC. Extraction yielded total RNA from whole blood (unfractionated). TCRdb reprocessed the RACE reads via MiXCR and lists one record per CDR3 protein. The table includes about 340,000 distinct CDR3 sequences, 6% to 8.5% detected once.

The chain recombines TRBV5-1 with TRBJ2-3; no definite D call. The sample consisted of whole blood, taken in connection with sensitization to the hapten diphenylcyclopropenone (DPC). The clonotype comes from a young woman with alopecia areata. Some clones in this sample may be carry-over from other donors' samples. The CDR3 here is CASSFAELADTQYF. For the CDR3, the DNA is TGCGCCAGCAGCTTTGCTGAACTGGCAGATACGCAGTATTTT.